This T cell receptor beta chain came from a study of T cell clonality in common variable immunodeficiency (dated by TCRdb to the mid-2010s). The paper as a whole reports these results and caveats: Increased TCRbeta clonality was found in CVID subjects compared with healthy controls (t-test p = 0.018), with the increase being most characteristic of about a third of subjects. Correlations of repertoire features with clinical complications were constrained by heterogeneity among patients within the CVID cohort. It was noted by the authors that sequencing of the repertoires of T cell subpopulations would be needed to clarify the cause of the increased clonality in CVID. CVID subjects shared fewer TCRbeta clones with each other than healthy controls did (p < 0.0001). Even though DNA input was equal, the average per sample came to about 81,820 unique sequences for controls compared with around 32,000 for CVID samples. Reportedly, TCRbeta sequences from CVID had fewer deletions and N-nucleotide insertions, and highly modified clones with 13 or more V deletions were absent from CVID.

V trim: 5 bases; J trim: 3 bases; unmatched bases: 3. The CDR3 measures 13 amino acids from cysteine to phenylalanine. The DNA shown is the part of the CDR3 that was read: 30 bases, in frame from base 1. Via the germline V gene (reference sequence), CDR1 is WNHNN and CDR2 SYGVQD. This clone was picked up many times. The antigen this receptor binds is unknown. The CDR3 extends 3 residues past the end of the read, so its final part is completed from the germline J gene. Most CVID patients and most healthy controls were of Caucasian heritage. From each donor, roughly 4.5 to 9 ml of heparinized peripheral whole blood was collected. Genomic DNA from adults with common variable immune deficiency (CVID) and from healthy adult controls was used for sequencing of TCRbeta CDR3 repertoires. There were about 22 healthy adult volunteers in the control group (approximately 12 female and roughly 10 male), ranging in age from roughly 23 to 70 years, with a mean age of roughly 32. Diluted blood was subjected to density centrifugation over Hypaque 1077 or Ficoll-Paque for isolation of peripheral blood mononuclear cells. Genomic DNA was extracted from unsorted mononuclear cells by Qiagen column purification or by a centrifugation-based method.

Equivalent amounts of genomic DNA from CVID and control samples were used as sequencing input. For every sample, a 60 bp segment covering the rearranged TCRbeta CDR3 region was amplified and then sequenced. The immunoSEQ assay, a bias-corrected multiplex PCR combined with high-throughput sequencing, was used for TCRbeta amplification. The paper's data handling went like this. Every unique nucleotide sequence was considered a clone and was annotated with V, D and J genes, copy number and frequency. Sequences were labeled productive if in frame, and non-productive if out of frame or containing stop codons. Clonality was calculated from Shannon's entropy as previously described. Mean CDR3 Kyte-Doolittle hydropathy was derived from the predicted amino acid sequences of productive clones. Using the R hclust function, scaled V gene usage was clustered hierarchically with Manhattan distance and complete linkage. Clone sharing by CDR3 amino acid sequence was assessed by resampling 12 repertoires per group over 100 rounds. The repertoires were screened for roughly 70 published EBV-specific TCRbeta sequences and 200 to 250 published CMV-specific TCRbeta sequences. Two CVID samples yielding fewer than 10,000 sequences were excluded from analysis, leaving 42 CVID repertoires. Imported from immuneACCESS, the table was reduced by TCRdb to in-frame sequences with V and J called. These copies leave out some clones; in studies compared against another copy, an unresolved V gene accounts for under half, and the cause of the remainder is not known. Clone size and the V and J calls come from that table; the DNA yielded D and trimming. Across this sample, tens of thousands of clones were tabulated and none appeared just once. The ten largest make up around 2% of the sample.

The origin of this receptor is a person aged 18 to 70 in good health. Sequenced input: peripheral blood mononuclear cells. Recombination joined TRBV10-1 with TRBJ2-7; 8 bases in the middle match TRBD2. CDR3 sequence: CASSSGSNYEQYF. The part of the CDR3 DNA that was read is TGCGCCAGCAGTAGCGGGAGCAACTACGAG.